Listed below are T cell receptor beta chains from one sample, sequenced in a study of blood T cell repertoires in COVID-19. TCRdb's table, derived via immunoSEQ multiplex PCR, lists solely in-frame clones and lacks some. The table has 32,000 or so clones, approximately 86% seen once. Sequencing was done on a sample of peripheral blood. All receptors derive from a man between 65 and 85 years old with acute or convalescent COVID-19. Both conserved end residues are part of each CDR3. A D gene is named only where the DNA matches it firmly. Size tells how often a clone was seen (once, few, many) or the class of an expanded clone, and some rows leave it out.

>TRBV6-5|-|-|TRBJ2-1
CASSYSADYEQFF
TGTGCCAGCAGTTACTCTGCGGACTATGAGCAGTTCTTC
>TRBV7-3|-|-|TRBJ2-2
CASSLNPGTGELFF
TGTGCCAGCAGCTTAAATCCAGGGACCGGGGAGCTGTTTTTT
>TRBV6-2/TRBV6-3|-|-|TRBJ2-5
CASSYGGRGEETQYF
TGTGCCAGCAGTTACGGCGGCAGGGGTGAGGAGACCCAGTACTTC
>TRBV4-3|-|TRBD1|TRBJ1-5
CASSPGQGQGQPQHF
TGCGCCAGCAGCCCGGGACAGGGCCAGGGTCAGCCCCAGCATTTT
>TRBV5-8|-|-|TRBJ2-1
CASSQGTFLYNEQFF
TGTGCCAGCAGCCAAGGGACATTTCTCTACAATGAGCAGTTCTTC
>TRBV2|-|TRBD2|TRBJ2-5
CATQGLAEETQYF
TGTGCCACCCAGGGACTAGCGGAAGAGACCCAGTACTTC
>TRBV6-5|-|TRBD2|TRBJ2-7
CASSYSRGVDSYEQYF
TGTGCCAGCAGTTACTCGCGGGGGGTCGACTCCTACGAGCAGTACTTC
>TRBV7-2|-|-|TRBJ2-2
CASSQYRNTGELFF
TGTGCCAGCAGCCAATACAGGAACACCGGGGAGCTGTTTTTT
>TRBV30|-|TRBD1|TRBJ1-1
CASPAGTGALWGTEAFF
TGTGCCTCCCCCGCCGGGACAGGGGCCCTCTGGGGGACTGAAGCTTTCTTT
>TRBV5-6|-|TRBD2|TRBJ2-7
CASSSGTSGWNYEQYF
TGTGCCAGCAGCTCCGGGACTAGCGGGTGGAACTACGAGCAGTACTTC
>TRBV30|-|-|TRBJ2-3
CAWSVTEDTQYF
TGTGCCTGGAGTGTAACAGAAGATACGCAGTATTTT
>TRBV7-2|-|TRBD2|TRBJ2-2
CASSQSGGEELFF
TGTGCCAGCAGCCAATCGGGAGGCGAGGAGCTGTTTTTT
>TRBV15|once|-|TRBJ1-3
CATSRDRRRGNTIYF
TGTGCCACCAGCAGAGATCGTCGGAGAGGAAACACCATATATTTT
>TRBV28|-|TRBD1|TRBJ1-1
CASNAPTRGMNTEAFF
TGTGCCAGCAATGCTCCTACCAGGGGGATGAACACTGAAGCTTTCTTT
>TRBV3-1/TRBV3-2|-|-|TRBJ2-5
CASSQESVETQYF
TGTGCCAGCAGCCAAGAGTCGGTGGAGACCCAGTACTTC
>TRBV7-2|-|TRBD2|TRBJ2-1
CASSLAVASGGYNEQFF
TGTGCCAGCAGCTTAGCCGTGGCTAGCGGGGGTTACAATGAGCAGTTCTTC
>TRBV7-2|once|TRBD1|TRBJ1-3
CASSSQTGTNTIYF
TGTGCCAGCAGCTCCCAGACAGGGACAAACACCATATATTTT
>TRBV5-4|-|-|TRBJ2-2
CASSSQGAGELFF
TGTGCCAGCAGCTCGCAAGGGGCCGGGGAGCTGTTTTTT
>TRBV11-1|-|TRBD1|TRBJ2-7
CASSLGQINHEQYF
TGTGCCAGCAGCTTGGGACAGATTAATCACGAGCAGTACTTC
>TRBV19|-|TRBD2|TRBJ2-5
CASSITREEGETQYF
TGTGCCAGTAGTATCACGCGGGAGGAAGGGGAGACCCAGTACTTC
>TRBV6-6|-|TRBD1|TRBJ2-7
CASSYSRTGSTYEQYF
TGTGCCAGCAGTTACTCGAGGACAGGGAGTACCTACGAGCAGTACTTC
>TRBV6-5|-|-|TRBJ1-3
CASIGFLSGNTIYF
TGTGCCAGCATCGGGTTCCTATCTGGAAACACCATATATTTT
>TRBV29-1|-|-|TRBJ1-1
CSVGENTEAFF
TGCAGCGTGGGAGAAAACACTGAAGCTTTCTTT
>TRBV25-1|-|TRBD1|TRBJ2-3
CASSEYRGMTDTQYF
TGTGCCAGCAGTGAGTACAGGGGAATGACAGATACGCAGTATTTT
>TRBV19|-|-|TRBJ2-1
CASSVWVGGNSYNEQFF
TGTGCCAGTAGTGTTTGGGTTGGCGGGAACTCCTACAATGAGCAGTTCTTC